The clone carrying this TCR beta chain was observed at least ten times. What it binds is not known. Unique molecular identifiers were used in preparing the TCRbeta library. Via MiXCR, TCRdb re-called the PCR reads, giving one row per CDR3 protein. The table has 200,000 to 250,000 distinct CDR3 sequences, roughly 23% seen once. J gave up 5 bases and V 7 bases, and 17 bases lay outside the gene matches. CDR3 size: 17 residues. Germline V lookup: CDR1 SQVTM, CDR2 ANQGSEA. These data are taken from a study of T-cell reconstitution after alpha-beta-depleted transplantation in children. Study-wide points: The main origin of T-cell counts and diversity one year after transplant was newly produced T cells. Reportedly, roughly two months post-transplant, alpha-beta T cells arose from several hundred expanded graft clones. It was surviving recipient T cells and thymic progenitors that gave some patients high TCRbeta diversity at day 60.

The TCR sequence derives from a girl aged 2 to 10 with Fanconi anemia, due to receive a stem cell transplant. This specimen was PBMCs, taken before TCRalphabeta/CD19-depleted stem cell transplant. V and J are TRBV29-1 and TRBJ2-3; 11 nucleotides align to TRBD2. The CDR3 loop is CSAENRQTSGAGDTQYF. DNA for the CDR3: TGCAGCGCCGAAAACCGACAGACTAGCGGGGCGGGAGATACGCAGTATTTT.